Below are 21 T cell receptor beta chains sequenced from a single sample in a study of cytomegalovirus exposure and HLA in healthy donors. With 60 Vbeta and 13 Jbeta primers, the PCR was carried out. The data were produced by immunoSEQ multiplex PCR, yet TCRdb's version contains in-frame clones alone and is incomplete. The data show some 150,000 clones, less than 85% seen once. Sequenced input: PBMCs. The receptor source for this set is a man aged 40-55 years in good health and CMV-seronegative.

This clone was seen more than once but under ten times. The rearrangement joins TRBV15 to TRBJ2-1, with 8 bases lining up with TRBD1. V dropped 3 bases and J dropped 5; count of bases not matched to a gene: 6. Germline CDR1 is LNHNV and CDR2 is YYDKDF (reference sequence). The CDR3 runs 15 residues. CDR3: CATSSGQGDHNEQFF. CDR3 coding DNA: TGTGCCACCAGCAGCGGACAGGGTGACCACAATGAGCAGTTCTTC. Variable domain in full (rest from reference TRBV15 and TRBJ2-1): DAMVIQNPRYQVTQFGKPVTLSCSQTLNHNVMYWYQQKSSQAPKLLFHYYDKDFNNEADTPDNFQSRRPNTSFCFLDIRSPGLGDTAMYLCATSSGQGDHNEQFFGPGTRLTVL.

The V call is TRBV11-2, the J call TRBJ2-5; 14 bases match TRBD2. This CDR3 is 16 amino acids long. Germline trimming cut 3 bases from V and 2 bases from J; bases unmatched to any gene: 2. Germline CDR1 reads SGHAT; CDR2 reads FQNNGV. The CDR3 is CASSLGTSGGQETQYF. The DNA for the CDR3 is TGTGCCAGCAGCTTGGGGACTAGCGGGGGACAAGAGACCCAGTACTTC.

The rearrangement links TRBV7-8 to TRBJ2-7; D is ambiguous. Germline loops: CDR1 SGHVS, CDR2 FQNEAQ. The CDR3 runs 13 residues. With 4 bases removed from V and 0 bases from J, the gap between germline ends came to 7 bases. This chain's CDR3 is CASSSPSSYEQYF. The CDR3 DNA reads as TGTGCCAGCAGCTCCCCTAGCTCCTACGAGCAGTACTTC.

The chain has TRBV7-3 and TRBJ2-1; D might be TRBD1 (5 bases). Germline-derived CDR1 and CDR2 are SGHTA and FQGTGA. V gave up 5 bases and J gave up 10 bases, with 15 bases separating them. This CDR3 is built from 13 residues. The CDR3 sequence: CASSPEVAGEQFF. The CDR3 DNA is TGTGCCAGCAGCCCCGAGGTTGCAGGGGAGCAGTTCTTC.

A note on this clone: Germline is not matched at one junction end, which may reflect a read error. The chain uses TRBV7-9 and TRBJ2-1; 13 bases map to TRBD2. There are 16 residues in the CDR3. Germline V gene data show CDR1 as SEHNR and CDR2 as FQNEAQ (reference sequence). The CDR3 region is CSSSPRLAGGRDEQFF. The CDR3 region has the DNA TGTTCCAGCAGCCCCCGACTAGCGGGAGGAAGGGATGAGCAGTTCTTC.

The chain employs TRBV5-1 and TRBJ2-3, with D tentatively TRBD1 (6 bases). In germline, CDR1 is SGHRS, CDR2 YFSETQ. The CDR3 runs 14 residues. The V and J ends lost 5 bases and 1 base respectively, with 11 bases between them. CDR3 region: CASRTGEGTDTQYF. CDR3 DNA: TGCGCCAGCAGGACAGGCGAAGGCACAGATACGCAGTATTTT.

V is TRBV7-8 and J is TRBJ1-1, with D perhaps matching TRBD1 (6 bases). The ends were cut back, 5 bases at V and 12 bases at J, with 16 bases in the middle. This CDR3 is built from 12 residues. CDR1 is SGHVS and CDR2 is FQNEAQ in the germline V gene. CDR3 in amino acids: CASSPHWDKPFF. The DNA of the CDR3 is TGTGCCAGCAGCCCCCATTGGGACAAGCCTTTCTTT.

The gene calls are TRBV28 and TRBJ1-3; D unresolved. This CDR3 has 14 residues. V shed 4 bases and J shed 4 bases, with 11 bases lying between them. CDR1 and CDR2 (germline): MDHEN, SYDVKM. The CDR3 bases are TGTGCCAGCAGTTCGACGGGGTTGGGAAACACCATATATTTT. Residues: CASSSTGLGNTIYF. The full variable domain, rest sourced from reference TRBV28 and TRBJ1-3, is DVKVTQSSRYLVKRTGEKVFLECVQDMDHENMFWYRQDPGLGLRLIYFSYDVKMKEKGDIPEGYSVSREKKERFSLILESASTNQTSMYLCASSSTGLGNTIYFGEGSWLTVV.

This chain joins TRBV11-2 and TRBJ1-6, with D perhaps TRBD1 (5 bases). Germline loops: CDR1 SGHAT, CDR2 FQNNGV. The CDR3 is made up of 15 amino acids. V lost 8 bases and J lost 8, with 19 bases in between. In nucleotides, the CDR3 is TGTGCCAGCCAAAACAGCAGGGCGGGGGATTCACCCCTCCACTTT. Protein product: CASQNSRAGDSPLHF.

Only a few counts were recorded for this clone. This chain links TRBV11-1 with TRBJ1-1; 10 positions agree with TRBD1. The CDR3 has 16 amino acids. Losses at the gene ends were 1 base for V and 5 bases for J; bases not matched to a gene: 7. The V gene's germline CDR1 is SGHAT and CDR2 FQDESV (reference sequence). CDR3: CASSLGGQGYETEAFF. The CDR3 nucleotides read TGTGCCAGCAGCTTAGGGGGACAGGGGTACGAGACTGAAGCTTTCTTT. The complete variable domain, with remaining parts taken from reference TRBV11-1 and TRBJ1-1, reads EAEVAQSPRYKITEKSQAVAFWCDPISGHATLYWYRQILGQGPELLVQFQDESVVDDSQLPKDRFSAERLKGVDSTLKIQPAELGDSAMYLCASSLGGQGYETEAFFGQGTRLTVV.

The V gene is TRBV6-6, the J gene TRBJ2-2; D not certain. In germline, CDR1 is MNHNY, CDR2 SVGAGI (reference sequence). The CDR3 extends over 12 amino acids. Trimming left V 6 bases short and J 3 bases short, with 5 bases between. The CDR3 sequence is CASSLDTGELFF. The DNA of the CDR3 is TGTGCCAGCAGCCTCGACACCGGGGAGCTGTTTTTT.

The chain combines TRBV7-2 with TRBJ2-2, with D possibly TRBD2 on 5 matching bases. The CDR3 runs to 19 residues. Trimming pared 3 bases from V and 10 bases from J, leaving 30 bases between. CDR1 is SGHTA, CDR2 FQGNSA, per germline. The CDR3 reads CASSFGVGLIYSAFPELFF. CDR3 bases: TGTGCCAGCAGCTTCGGGGTCGGGCTAATATACAGCGCGTTCCCGGAGCTGTTTTTT.

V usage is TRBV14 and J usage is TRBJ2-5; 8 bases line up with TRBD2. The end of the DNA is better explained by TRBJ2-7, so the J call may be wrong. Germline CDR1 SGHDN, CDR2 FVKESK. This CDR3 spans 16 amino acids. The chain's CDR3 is CASSLAGGGGSYEQYF. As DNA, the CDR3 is TGTGCCAGCAGCCTGGCGGGGGGCGGGGGATCCTACGAGCAGTACTTC.

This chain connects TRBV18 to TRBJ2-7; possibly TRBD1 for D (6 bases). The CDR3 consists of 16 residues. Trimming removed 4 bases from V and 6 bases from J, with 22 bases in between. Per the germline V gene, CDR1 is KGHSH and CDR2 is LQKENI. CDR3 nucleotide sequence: TGTGCCAGCTCACAAACAGGGACCGCGCTGCGTCCCGAGCAGTACTTC. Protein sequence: CASSQTGTALRPEQYF.

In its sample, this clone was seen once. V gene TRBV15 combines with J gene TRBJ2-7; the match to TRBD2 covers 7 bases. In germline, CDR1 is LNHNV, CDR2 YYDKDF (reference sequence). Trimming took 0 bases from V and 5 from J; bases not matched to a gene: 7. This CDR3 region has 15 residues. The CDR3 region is CATSREGRESDEQYF. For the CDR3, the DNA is TGTGCCACCAGCAGAGAGGGGCGGGAGTCCGACGAGCAGTACTTC. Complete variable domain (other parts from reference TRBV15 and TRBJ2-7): DAMVIQNPRYQVTQFGKPVTLSCSQTLNHNVMYWYQQKSSQAPKLLFHYYDKDFNNEADTPDNFQSRRPNTSFCFLDIRSPGLGDTAMYLCATSREGRESDEQYFGPGTRLTVT.

The CDR3 DNA is TGTGCCAGTAGGACCGTGGGGGGGCTCAACTATGGCTACACCTTC. The encoded protein is CASRTVGGLNYGYTF. The chain employs TRBV19 and TRBJ1-2; maybe TRBD1 (6 bases). Germline V CDR1 and CDR2: LNHDA, SQIVND (reference sequence). The CDR3 covers 15 residues. Trimming left V 6 bases short and J 2 bases short, with 16 bases between.

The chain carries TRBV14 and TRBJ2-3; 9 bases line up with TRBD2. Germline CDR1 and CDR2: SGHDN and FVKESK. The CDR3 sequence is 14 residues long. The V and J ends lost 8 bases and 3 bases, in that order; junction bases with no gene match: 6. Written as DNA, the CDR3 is TGTGCCAGCGCCGCGCTAGCGGGAACAGATACGCAGTATTTT. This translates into CASAALAGTDTQYF.

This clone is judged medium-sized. CDR3: CASSLGQVNTGELFF. The CDR3, as DNA: TGTGCCAGCAGCTTGGGTCAGGTGAACACCGGGGAGCTGTTTTTT. This chain joins TRBV5-8 and TRBJ2-2, with D hard to call. The V gene's germline CDR1 is SGHTS and CDR2 YDEGEE. V lost 0 bases and J lost 1, with 7 bases in between. The CDR3 is 15 amino acids. The whole variable domain, remainder taken from reference TRBV5-8 and TRBJ2-2, is EAGVTQSPTHLIKTRGQQATLRCSPISGHTSVYWYQQALGLGLQFLLWYDEGEERNRGNFPPRFSGRQFPNYSSELNVNALELEDSALYLCASSLGQVNTGELFFGEGSRLTVL.

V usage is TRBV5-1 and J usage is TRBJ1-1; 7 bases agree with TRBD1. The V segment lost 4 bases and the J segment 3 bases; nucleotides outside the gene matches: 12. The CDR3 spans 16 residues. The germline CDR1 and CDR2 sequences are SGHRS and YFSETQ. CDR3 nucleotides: TGCGCCAGCAGCCTACGACAGGGAGGTGTGGACACTGAAGCTTTCTTT. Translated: CASSLRQGGVDTEAFF.

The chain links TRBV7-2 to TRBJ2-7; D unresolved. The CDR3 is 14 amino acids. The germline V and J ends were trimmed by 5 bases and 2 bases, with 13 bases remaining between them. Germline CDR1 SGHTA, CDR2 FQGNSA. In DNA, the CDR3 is TGTGCCAGCAGCCCTTTGACTCCACCCTACGAGCAGTACTTC. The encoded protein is CASSPLTPPYEQYF. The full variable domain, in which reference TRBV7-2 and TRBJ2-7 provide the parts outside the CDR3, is GAGVSQSPSNKVTEKGKDVELRCDPISGHTALYWYRQSLGQGLEFLIYFQGNSAPDKSGLPSDRFSAERTGGSVSTLTIQRTQQEDSAVYLCASSPLTPPYEQYFGPGTRLTVT.

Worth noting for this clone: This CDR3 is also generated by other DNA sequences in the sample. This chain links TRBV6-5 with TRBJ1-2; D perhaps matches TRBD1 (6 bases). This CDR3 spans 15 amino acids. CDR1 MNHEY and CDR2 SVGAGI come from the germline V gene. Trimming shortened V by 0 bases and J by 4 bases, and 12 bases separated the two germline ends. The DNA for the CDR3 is TGTGCCAGCAGTTACTCGGTGACAGGCCCCTATGGCTACACCTTC. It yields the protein CASSYSVTGPYGYTF.